Shown below are 25 T cell receptor beta chains from a single sample sequenced in a study of cytomegalovirus exposure and HLA in healthy donors. 60 Vbeta and 13 Jbeta primers were used in PCR. Clones were read by immunoSEQ multiplex PCR, and TCRdb kept only the in-frame ones, dropping some. The table records approximately 130,000 clones, roughly 79% of them present only once. What was sequenced was PBMCs. These receptors originate from a woman aged 40 to 50 in good health and CMV-seronegative.

The chain joins TRBV27 to TRBJ1-1; 7 bases fit TRBD1. The length of the CDR3 is 15 residues. Germline lookup yields CDR1 MNHEY and CDR2 SMNVEV (reference sequence). Trimming removed 5 bases from V and 7 bases from J; junction bases left unmatched: 13. The CDR3 loop reads CASSTHRDRNFEAFF. As DNA, the CDR3 is TGTGCCAGCAGTACACACCGGGACAGAAATTTTGAAGCTTTCTTT.

The sample holds a few counts of this clone. The chain carries TRBV6-6 and TRBJ2-2; D not resolved. CDR1 MNHNY and CDR2 SVGAGI come from the germline V gene (reference sequence). CDR3 length: 12 amino acids. V lost 7 bases and J lost 5, with 8 bases in between. The CDR3 DNA follows: TGTGCCAGCATCCCCAAAACCGGGGAGCTGTTTTTT. Protein sequence: CASIPKTGELFF.

This clone came up a few times. The chain recombines TRBV7-9 with TRBJ2-1; 7 positions match TRBD1. The CDR3 totals 15 residues. Germline V gene data show CDR1 as SEHNR and CDR2 as FQNEAQ (reference sequence). J lost 6 bases, V lost 3 bases, and 8 bases had no gene match. The DNA for the CDR3 is TGTGCCAGCAGCTTTCGACAGGGTGATCGCAATGAGCAGTTCTTC. It specifies CASSFRQGDRNEQFF.

J is TRBJ1-1 and V is TRBV19; tentative D call: TRBD1 (5 bases). The length of the CDR3 is 13 residues. Trimming removed 9 bases from V and 3 bases from J, with 14 bases in between. Germline CDR1 is LNHDA and CDR2 is SQIVND (reference sequence). DNA of the CDR3: TGTGCCAGCAGTCGCAGGGTTGACACTGAAGCTTTCTTT. Amino acids: CASSRRVDTEAFF.

J is TRBJ2-5 and V is TRBV7-2, with 9 bases aligning to TRBD1. There are 13 residues in the CDR3. Germline V CDR1 and CDR2: SGHTA, FQGNSA. V dropped 5 bases and J dropped 5; count of bases not matched to a gene: 3. The CDR3 spells CASSSDRGETQYF. The DNA of the CDR3 is TGTGCCAGCAGCAGCGACAGGGGGGAGACCCAGTACTTC. The variable domain in full, completed from reference TRBV7-2 and TRBJ2-5, reads GAGVSQSPSNKVTEKGKDVELRCDPISGHTALYWYRQSLGQGLEFLIYFQGNSAPDKSGLPSDRFSAERTGGSVSTLTIQRTQQEDSAVYLCASSSDRGETQYFGPGTRLLVL.

The rearrangement joins TRBV7-9 to TRBJ2-7; TRBD1 agrees at 7 bases. V lost 5 bases to trimming and J lost 4 bases; unmatched junction nucleotides: 5. The CDR3 runs to 13 residues. Germline V lookup: CDR1 SEHNR, CDR2 FQNEAQ (reference sequence). The CDR3 sequence: CASSDLTGYEQYF. The CDR3 DNA reads as TGTGCCAGCAGCGACTTGACAGGGTACGAGCAGTACTTC. The full variable domain, completed using reference TRBV7-9 and TRBJ2-7, is DTGVSQNPRHKITKRGQNVTFRCDPISEHNRLYWYRQTLGQGPEFLTYFQNEAQLEKSRLLSDRFSAERPKGSFSTLEIQRTEQGDSAMYLCASSDLTGYEQYFGPGTRLTVT.

The genes are TRBV2 and TRBJ2-7, with 10 bases that match TRBD1. CDR1 is SNHLY, CDR2 FYNNEI, per germline. Unmatched junction bases numbered 9, after V lost 6 bases and J lost 4 bases. The CDR3 totals 15 residues. CDR3 DNA: TGTGCCAGCAGCAGTTCCGGGACAGGGGCATACGAGCAGTACTTC. Its translation is CASSSSGTGAYEQYF.

This chain links TRBV7-3 with TRBJ2-5, with D unclear. V was trimmed by 5 bases and J by 4 bases, leaving 20 bases between them. CDR3 length: 16 residues. Germline-derived CDR1 and CDR2 are SGHTA and FQGTGA. CDR3 amino acids: CASSLRRVGVGETQYF. In DNA, the CDR3 is TGTGCCAGCAGCCTCCGCCGAGTAGGAGTGGGAGAGACCCAGTACTTC. The full variable domain, in which reference TRBV7-3 and TRBJ2-5 provide the parts outside the CDR3, is GAGVSQTPSNKVTEKGKYVELRCDPISGHTALYWYRQSLGQGPEFLIYFQGTGAADDSGLPNDRFFAVRPEGSVSTLKIQRTERGDSAVYLCASSLRRVGVGETQYFGPGTRLLVL.

The chain carries TRBV30 and TRBJ1-1, with D possibly being TRBD1 (6 bases). The CDR3 contains 14 residues. V gave up 4 bases and J gave up 6 bases, with 18 bases separating them. Germline V gene sequence: CDR1 GTSNPN, CDR2 SVGIG (reference sequence). This chain's CDR3 is CAWTIGQLAAEAFF. The CDR3 DNA reads TGTGCCTGGACGATTGGACAGTTGGCCGCTGAAGCTTTCTTT.

The chain couples TRBV7-2 to TRBJ2-2; 9 bases match TRBD2. Germline-derived CDR1 and CDR2 are SGHTA and FQGNSA. J lost 6 bases, V lost 1 base, and 3 bases had no gene match. This CDR3 spans 15 amino acids. In DNA, the CDR3 is TGTGCCAGCAGCTTAGTTGCGGGGGGGCCCGGGGAGCTGTTTTTT. It encodes CASSLVAGGPGELFF.

The chain couples TRBV19 to TRBJ1-5; no definite D call. The V gene's germline CDR1 is LNHDA and CDR2 SQIVND (reference sequence). The CDR3 extends over 15 amino acids. The ends were cut back, 5 bases at V and 7 bases at J, with 18 bases in the middle. The CDR3 sequence: CASSGRRERGQPQHF. The CDR3 DNA reads as TGTGCCAGTAGTGGACGGCGGGAAAGAGGCCAGCCCCAGCATTTT.

The chain employs TRBV10-3 and TRBJ1-1; TRBD1 matches 7 bases. Germline V gene lookup returns CDR1 ENHRY and CDR2 SYGVKD. V lost 5 bases to trimming and J lost 3 bases; unmatched junction nucleotides: 9. This CDR3 spans 15 amino acids. The CDR3 DNA sequence: TGTGCCATCAGTTCAGACAGGGCCGGGGACACTGAAGCTTTCTTT. This sequence encodes CAISSDRAGDTEAFF.

J is TRBJ2-1 and V is TRBV6-4; 9 bases are a match to TRBD2. This CDR3 comprises 15 residues. Trimming took 4 bases from V and 4 from J; bases not matched to a gene: 5. Germline-derived CDR1 and CDR2 are MRHNA and SNTAGT. The CDR3 coding sequence is TGTGCCAGCAGTGCCGTAGCGGGGGCTTACAATGAGCAGTTCTTC. This translates into CASSAVAGAYNEQFF.

This clone was seen a handful of times. The chain carries TRBV28 and TRBJ1-2; no definite D call. V dropped 8 bases and J dropped 2 bases, with 18 bases sitting between them. CDR1 is MDHEN and CDR2 is SYDVKM in the germline V gene. The CDR3 spans 15 residues. CDR3 loop: CASYGLSPKNYGYTF. Written as DNA, the CDR3 is TGTGCCAGCTACGGACTTTCCCCGAAAAACTATGGCTACACCTTC.

The chain has TRBV28 and TRBJ2-4; 11 bases are a match to TRBD1. This CDR3 is built from 16 residues. Looked up from germline, CDR1 is MDHEN and CDR2 is SYDVKM. After removal of 5 bases from V and 15 bases from J, the junction contained 18 bases not matched to a gene. CDR3 protein: CASSPGTGGWIQRAYF. The CDR3 DNA is TGTGCCAGCAGTCCCGGGACAGGGGGTTGGATCCAGCGCGCGTACTTC.

V usage is TRBV5-4 and J usage is TRBJ2-5, with 7 bases matching TRBD2. Germline CDR1 reads SGHNT; CDR2 reads YYREEE (reference sequence). The CDR3 length is 15 residues. After removal of 3 bases from V and 6 bases from J, the junction contained 11 bases not matched to a gene. The CDR3 nucleotides read TGTGCCAGCAGCTACCAGCGGGATTTGAGGAAGACCCAGTACTTC. It codes for CASSYQRDLRKTQYF.

This clone was found once. A read error may produce the germline difference seen at one junction end. The rearrangement joins TRBV7-9 to TRBJ1-6; possibly TRBD1 for D (6 bases). The CDR3 is made up of 17 amino acids. CDR1 is SEHNR, CDR2 FQNEAQ, per germline (reference sequence). CDR3 in DNA: TGTTCCAGCAGACGTGCGGACAGTAACTCCTATAATTCACCCCTCCACTTT. Protein product: CSSRRADSNSYNSPLHF.

This clone was seen only once. The chain is built from TRBV7-9 and TRBJ2-5; 12 bases fit TRBD1. V gave up 6 bases and J gave up 2 bases; unmatched junction bases: 16. Germline V CDR1 and CDR2: SEHNR, FQNEAQ (reference sequence). The CDR3 sequence is 19 residues long. CDR3 protein: CASRSGTGGAPSLQETQYF. CDR3 sequence (DNA): TGTGCCAGCAGGTCCGGGACAGGGGGCGCGCCCAGCCTGCAAGAGACCCAGTACTTC.

This rearrangement joins TRBV9 to TRBJ1-2, with 8 bases lining up with TRBD1. J was trimmed by 2 bases and V by 3 bases; bases with no gene match: 3. The CDR3 spans 14 residues. The germline V gene has CDR1 SGDLS and CDR2 YYNGEE. The CDR3 sequence: CASSEGQANYGYTF. CDR3 sequence (DNA): TGTGCCAGCAGCGAGGGACAGGCAAACTATGGCTACACCTTC.

The chain combines TRBV18 with TRBJ1-1; a possible D gene is TRBD1 (5 bases). Germline CDR1 and CDR2: KGHSH and LQKENI. This CDR3 has 14 residues. The germline V and J ends were trimmed by 3 bases and 8 bases, with 16 bases remaining between them. CDR3 sequence: CASSPRDGGGEAFF. The CDR3 DNA is TGTGCCAGCTCACCTAGGGACGGCGGGGGGGAAGCTTTCTTT.

This clone has just a few counts. The CDR3 DNA reads TGCGCCAGCAGCAGACAAGCGAACACCGGGGAGCTGTTTTTT. It encodes CASSRQANTGELFF. The chain joins TRBV5-1 to TRBJ2-2; D gene ambiguous. Trimming left V 4 bases short and J 0 bases short, with 7 bases between. Germline V lookup: CDR1 SGHRS, CDR2 YFSETQ. This CDR3 is built from 14 residues.

The V and J genes are TRBV7-9 and TRBJ2-7; 12 nucleotides line up with TRBD2. Trimming at V came to 1 base and at J to 7 bases, leaving 8 bases not matched to a gene. CDR3 length: 16 amino acids. The germline gives CDR1 SEHNR, CDR2 FQNEAQ (reference sequence). CDR3 in amino acids: CASSLEPSGGAFEQYF. CDR3 nucleotides: TGTGCCAGCAGCTTAGAGCCTAGCGGGGGGGCATTTGAGCAGTACTTC.

The J gene is TRBJ1-4, the V gene TRBV7-2; D uncertain. Trimming took off 1 base at V and 3 bases at J, with 9 bases between the two ends. The CDR3 loop spans 15 amino acids. CDR1 is SGHTA, CDR2 FQGNSA, per germline. CDR3 protein: CASSLDGRSNEKLFF. CDR3 nucleotide sequence: TGTGCCAGCAGCTTAGACGGGAGGTCTAATGAAAAACTGTTTTTT.

The chain carries TRBV2 and TRBJ1-1; D gene unclear. V was clipped by 4 bases and J by 2 bases, with 11 bases between them. CDR1 SNHLY and CDR2 FYNNEI come from the germline V gene. This CDR3 comprises 14 residues. The CDR3 DNA reads TGTGCCAGCAGTGCTGGCAGAAGTAACACTGAAGCTTTCTTT. Translation gives CASSAGRSNTEAFF. The variable domain in full, completed from reference TRBV2 and TRBJ1-1, reads EPEVTQTPSHQVTQMGQEVILRCVPISNHLYFYWYRQILGQKVEFLVSFYNNEISEKSEIFDDQFSVERPDGSNFTLKIRSTKLEDSAMYFCASSAGRSNTEAFFGQGTRLTVV.

This chain joins TRBV19 and TRBJ1-5, with 11 bases lining up with TRBD1. The CDR3 totals 17 residues. Germline CDR1 LNHDA, CDR2 SQIVND (reference sequence). The V and J ends lost 3 bases and 3 bases, in that order; junction bases with no gene match: 7. DNA of the CDR3: TGTGCCAGTAGTATTGACCGGGACAGGGGGGACAATCAGCCCCAGCATTTT. Protein sequence: CASSIDRDRGDNQPQHF.